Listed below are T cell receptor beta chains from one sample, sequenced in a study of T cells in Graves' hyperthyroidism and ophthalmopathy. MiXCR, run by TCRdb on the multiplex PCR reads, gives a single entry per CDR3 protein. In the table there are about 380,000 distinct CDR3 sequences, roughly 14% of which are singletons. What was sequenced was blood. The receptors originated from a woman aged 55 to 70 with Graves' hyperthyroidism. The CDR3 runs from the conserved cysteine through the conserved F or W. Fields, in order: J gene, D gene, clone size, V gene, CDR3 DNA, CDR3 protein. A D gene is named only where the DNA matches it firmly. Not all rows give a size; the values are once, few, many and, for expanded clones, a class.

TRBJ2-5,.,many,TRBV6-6,TGTGCCAGCAGTTACTGGGGAGGCGAGAGAGAGACCCAGTACTTC,CASSYWGGERETQYF
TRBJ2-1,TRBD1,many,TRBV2,TGTGCCAGCCCTCGGACAGGGAGAGGCAATGAGCAGTTCTTC,CASPRTGRGNEQFF
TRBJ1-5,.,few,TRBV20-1,TGCAGTGCCGTACCGGGGGGGAATCAGCCCCAGCATTTT,CSAVPGGNQPQHF
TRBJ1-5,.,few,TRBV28,TGTGCCAGCAGTTTCGGGGGGATTGGATTTCATCGTCAGCCCCAGCATTTT,CASSFGGIGFHRQPQHF
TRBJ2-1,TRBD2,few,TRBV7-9,TGTGCCAGCAGCCCCCATAGCGGGAGCTCCTACAATGAGCAGTTCTTC,CASSPHSGSSYNEQFF
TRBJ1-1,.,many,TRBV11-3,TGTGCCACCAGCTTAGAGGGGGTGCGGGGGAACACTGAAGCTTTCTTT,CATSLEGVRGNTEAFF
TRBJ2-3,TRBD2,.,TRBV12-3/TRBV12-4,TGTGCCAGCAGTTCGGTGACTAGCGCCTACCCCACAGATACGCAGTATTTT,CASSSVTSAYPTDTQYF
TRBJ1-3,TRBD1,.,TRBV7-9,TGTGCCAGCAGCCGGGACAGGGGATTCGCTGGAAACACCATATATTTT,CASSRDRGFAGNTIYF
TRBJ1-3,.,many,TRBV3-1,TGTGCCAGCAGCCAATTGACAGGTCGAAACACCATATATTTT,CASSQLTGRNTIYF
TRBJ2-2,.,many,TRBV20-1,TGCAGTGCTACCCCTCGGAACACCGGGGAGCTGTTTTTT,CSATPRNTGELFF
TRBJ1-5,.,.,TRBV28,TGTGCCAGCAGGGAGAGCAATCAGCCCCAGCATTTT,CASRESNQPQHF
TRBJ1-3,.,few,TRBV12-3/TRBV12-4,TGTGCCAGCAGTTTGACGGTGCGCTCTGGAAACACCATATATTTT,CASSLTVRSGNTIYF
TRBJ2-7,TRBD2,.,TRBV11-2,TGTGCCAGCCAACCAGGGCGGACCTGGGGGCTAGCGGGAAACTCCTACGAGCAGTACTTC,CASQPGRTWGLAGNSYEQYF
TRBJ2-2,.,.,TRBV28,TGTGCCAGCACTCCTTTAGGAGGCCCCGGGCTGTTTTTT,CASTPLGGPGLFF
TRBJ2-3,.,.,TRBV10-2,TGCGCCAGCACCCTATCTGGTAAAGATACGCAGTATTTT,CASTLSGKDTQYF
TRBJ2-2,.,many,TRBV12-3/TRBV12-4,TGTGCCAGCTGCCGGCAGAACCCGAACACCGGGGAGCTGTTTTTT,CASCRQNPNTGELFF